A single sample is the source of the 21 T cell receptor beta chains below, sequenced in a study of human T cells and chemical hapten exposure listed by TCRdb under 2021. Libraries came from RACE. Sequencing instrument: NextSeq 500. TCRdb applied fastp at Q25 and MiXCR to the public reads, then kept only in-frame beta chains. Rows with one shared CDR3 protein collapse into an entry with the most common genes and DNA. Across this sample there are approximately 92,000 distinct CDR3 sequences, with over 10% seen only once. The ten biggest clones cover approximately 3.3% of the sample. Reading the label with the study, this specimen's time point is: patch test 2, 6 weeks after DPC sensitization. The intended sense of this specimen's treatment or condition label: therapeutic diphenylcyclopropenone sensitization with weekly scalp DPC. The material was whole blood, obtained in connection with sensitization to the hapten diphenylcyclopropenone (DPC). These receptors all stem from a woman in her thirties or forties with alopecia areata. Some clones in this sample may be carry-over from other donors' samples.

This clonotype has more than one count but fewer than ten. V gene TRBV11-2 combines with J gene TRBJ2-7, with D maybe TRBD2 (6 bases). Trimming pared 6 bases from V and 3 bases from J, leaving 15 bases between. The germline CDR1 and CDR2 sequences are SGHAT and FQNNGV. This CDR3 has 14 residues. CDR3 in DNA: TGTGCCAGCAGTTACCTGCGGGGCCTCTACGAGCAGTACTTC. Translated: CASSYLRGLYEQYF.

The chain carries TRBV27 and TRBJ2-3, with 8 nucleotides matching TRBD2. CDR3 length: 16 amino acids. Per germline, CDR1 MNHEY and CDR2 SMNVEV (reference sequence). With 2 bases clipped from V and 1 base from J, the junction kept 5 bases outside the gene matches. The CDR3 protein is CASSLGLAGGTDTQYF. The CDR3 DNA reads TGTGCCAGCAGTTTAGGGCTAGCGGGTGGCACAGATACGCAGTATTTT.

The chain links TRBV6-1 to TRBJ2-1, with unresolved D. CDR3 length equals 11 residues. Between the trimmed V and J ends, which lost 5 bases and 10 bases, there was a span of 9 bases. CDR1 and CDR2 (germline): MNHNS, SASEGT. CDR3 amino acids: CASSPLWEQFF. DNA for the CDR3: TGTGCCAGCAGTCCATTATGGGAGCAGTTCTTC.

This clonotype was seen at least ten times. This sequence joins TRBV12-3 or TRBV12-4 and TRBJ1-1; D is undetermined. V lost 7 bases and J lost 5, with 20 bases in between. The CDR3 runs to 15 residues. CDR3 bases: TGTGCCAGCACCCCCCGTGACGCGGGTGGGACTGAAGCTTTCTTT. It is translated as CASTPRDAGGTEAFF.

This clonotype was observed a few times. CDR3 sequence (DNA): TGTGCCAGCAGCCCTTTAGGGAAAGGGGAAGCTTTCTTT. This codes for CASSPLGKGEAFF. The chain carries TRBV7-2 and TRBJ1-1; D unresolved. The CDR3 is 13 residues long. Trimming shortened V by 5 bases and J by 8 bases, and 15 bases separated the two germline ends. CDR1 and CDR2 (germline): SGHTA, FQGNSA.

V usage is TRBV5-1 and J usage is TRBJ2-5; perhaps TRBD2 as D (6 bases). The V gene's germline CDR1 is SGHRS and CDR2 YFSETQ. The length of the CDR3 is 14 residues. V shed 4 bases and J shed 1 base, with 11 bases lying between them. The CDR3 is CASSRDSGQETQYF. CDR3 DNA: TGCGCCAGCAGCAGGGACTCTGGCCAAGAGACCCAGTACTTC.

This clonotype appeared many times. This rearrangement joins TRBV28 to TRBJ2-7; 11 bases are a match to TRBD2. The CDR3 consists of 12 residues. Unmatched junction bases numbered 6, after V lost 5 bases and J lost 12 bases. Germline-derived CDR1 and CDR2 are MDHEN and SYDVKM. CDR3 nucleotide sequence: TGTGCCAGCAGTCGGTCTAGCGGGGGGAGGTACTTC. Its translation: CASSRSSGGRYF.

This clonotype was found a few times. This chain connects TRBV19 to TRBJ2-7; a possible D gene is TRBD2 (6 bases). CDR1 is LNHDA, CDR2 SQIVND, per germline (reference sequence). The germline V and J ends were trimmed by 7 bases and 2 bases, with 15 bases remaining between them. The CDR3 spans 14 residues. CDR3 region: CASTLGWGAYEQYF. The CDR3 DNA sequence: TGTGCCAGTACCCTCGGATGGGGGGCCTACGAGCAGTACTTC.

This clonotype was seen at least ten times. The chain combines TRBV7-8 with TRBJ2-7, with D perhaps given as TRBD1 or TRBD2 (6 bases each). The germline gives CDR1 SGHVS, CDR2 FQNEAQ. This CDR3 has 13 residues. DNA of the CDR3: TGTGCTAGCGGTGTCAGGGGTTCCTACGAGCAGTACTTC. Its protein is CASGVRGSYEQYF.

The gene calls are TRBV6-5 and TRBJ2-7; TRBD1 aligns across 9 bases. This CDR3 has 13 amino acids. The trim removed 6 bases at V and 5 bases at J, leaving 5 bases unmatched. Germline loops: CDR1 MNHEY, CDR2 SVGAGI. CDR3 nucleotides: TGTGCCAGCAGGGACAGGGGTGTCGACGAGCAGTACTTC. Protein sequence: CASRDRGVDEQYF.

This clonotype was counted at least ten times. V gene TRBV18 combines with J gene TRBJ1-1; 7 bases are shared with TRBD1. Trimming removed 3 bases from V and 6 bases from J; junction bases left unmatched: 10. The CDR3 loop spans 15 amino acids. Germline V lookup: CDR1 KGHSH, CDR2 LQKENI. CDR3 DNA sequence: TGTGCCAGCTCACCCACCACAGGGGCGCGGGCTGAAGCTTTCTTT. As protein: CASSPTTGARAEAFF.

This clonotype has more than one count but fewer than ten. This chain links TRBV6-2 or TRBV6-3 with TRBJ2-5; D gene unclear. Trimming pared 0 bases from V and 5 bases from J, leaving 7 bases between. The CDR3 totals 13 residues. Looked up from germline, CDR1 is MNHEY and CDR2 is SVGEGT. CDR3 residues: CASSYSYSETQYF. As DNA, the CDR3 is TGTGCCAGCAGTTACTCGTATTCCGAGACCCAGTACTTC.

This clonotype was observed many times. The rearrangement links TRBV12-3 or TRBV12-4 to TRBJ1-5, with a weak D call TRBD1 (5 bases). CDR3 size: 14 residues. The ends were cut back, 3 bases at V and 5 bases at J, with 11 bases in the middle. The CDR3 region has the DNA TGTGCCAGCAGTTTTTTTAGGGGCGATCAGCCCCAGCATTTT. It translates to CASSFFRGDQPQHF.

This clonotype was counted ten times or more. J is TRBJ1-6 and V is TRBV4-3; D ambiguous. The CDR3 runs to 13 residues. CDR1 is LGHNA and CDR2 is YSLEER in the germline V gene. The V gene lost 6 bases and the J gene lost 9 bases, with 12 bases spanning the gap. CDR3 loop: CASSKVFTSPLHF. CDR3 DNA: TGCGCCAGCAGTAAAGTGTTTACTTCACCCCTCCACTTT.

V is TRBV6-2 or TRBV6-3 and J is TRBJ2-7, with a tentative D call TRBD1 (5 bases). CDR3 length: 10 amino acids. The germline gives CDR1 MNHEY, CDR2 SVGEGT. V dropped 11 bases and J dropped 4 bases, with 9 bases sitting between them. CDR3 sequence: CAPPGYEQYF. CDR3 nucleotide sequence: TGTGCCCCCCCAGGGTACGAGCAGTACTTC.

This chain links TRBV6-2 or TRBV6-3 with TRBJ2-4, with D unresolved. The CDR3 runs 13 residues. Trimming removed 5 bases from V and 6 bases from J, with 11 bases in between. Germline V CDR1 and CDR2: MNHEY, SVGEGT. CDR3 in amino acids: CASSRLSVNIQYF. CDR3 coding DNA: TGTGCCAGCAGTCGGCTGTCCGTAAACATTCAGTACTTC.

The genes are TRBV6-2 or TRBV6-3 and TRBJ1-5; D remains ambiguous. Germline values: CDR1 MNHEY, CDR2 SVGEGT. The CDR3 is made up of 15 amino acids. V was trimmed by 1 base and J by 8 bases, leaving 15 bases between them. CDR3 loop: CASSYYPSSFEPQHF. CDR3 in DNA: TGTGCCAGCAGTTACTACCCGTCGAGTTTTGAGCCCCAGCATTTT.

This clonotype was counted at least ten times. The J gene is TRBJ2-3, the V gene TRBV6-6; D is tentatively TRBD1 or TRBD2 (5 bases each). Germline assignment: CDR1 MNHNY and CDR2 SVGAGI (reference sequence). V lost 8 bases to trimming and J lost 6 bases, with 6 bases between them. There are 10 residues in the CDR3. The DNA of the CDR3 is TGTGCCAGCGAGGGGGATACGCAGTATTTT. It specifies CASEGDTQYF.

This clonotype was observed at least ten times. The CDR3 bases are TGTGCCTGGAGTGTACCTAGCCCGAAGAACAATGAGCAGTTCTTC. It encodes CAWSVPSPKNNEQFF. The genes are TRBV30 and TRBJ2-1; the D gene is possibly TRBD2 (5 bases). The germline CDR1 and CDR2 sequences are GTSNPN and SVGIG (reference sequence). V lost 0 bases to trimming and J lost 5 bases, with 14 bases between them. The CDR3 sequence is 15 residues long. The variable domain in full, completed from reference TRBV30 and TRBJ2-1, reads SQTIHQWPATLVQPVGSPLSLECTVEGTSNPNLYWYRQAAGRGLQLLFYSVGIGQISSEVPQNLSASRPQDRQFILSSKKLLLSDSGFYLCAWSVPSPKNNEQFFGPGTRLTVL.

This clonotype has just a few counts. The CDR3 sequence is CSVGDTFRNEQYF. The CDR3 coding sequence is TGCAGCGTTGGGGACACCTTCAGGAACGAGCAGTACTTC. The rearrangement links TRBV29-1 to TRBJ2-7; D is possibly TRBD1 (6 bases). The CDR3 length is 13 residues. The V gene lost 4 bases and the J gene lost 5 bases, with 15 bases spanning the gap. Germline V CDR1 and CDR2: SQVTM, ANQGSEA.

This clonotype was counted a few times. The DNA for the CDR3 is TGTGCCAGTAGTATTGAAGACCCGGTCTGGCCCAAAAACATTCAGTACTTC. As protein: CASSIEDPVWPKNIQYF. The rearrangement uses TRBV19 and TRBJ2-4; D ambiguous. Germline CDR1 reads LNHDA; CDR2 reads SQIVND (reference sequence). Trimming pared 3 bases from V and 2 bases from J, leaving 17 bases between. The CDR3 runs 17 residues.